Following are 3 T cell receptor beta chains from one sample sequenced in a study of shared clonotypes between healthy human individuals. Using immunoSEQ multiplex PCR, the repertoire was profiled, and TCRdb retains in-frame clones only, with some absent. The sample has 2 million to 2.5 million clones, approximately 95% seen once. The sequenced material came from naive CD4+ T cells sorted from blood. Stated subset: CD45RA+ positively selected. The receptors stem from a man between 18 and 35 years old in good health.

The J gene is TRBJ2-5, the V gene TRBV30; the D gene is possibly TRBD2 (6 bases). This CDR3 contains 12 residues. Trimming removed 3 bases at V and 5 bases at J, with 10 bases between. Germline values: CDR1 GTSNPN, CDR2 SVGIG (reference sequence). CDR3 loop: CAWREGWETQYF. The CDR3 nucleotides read TGTGCCTGGAGGGAGGGTTGGGAGACCCAGTACTTC.

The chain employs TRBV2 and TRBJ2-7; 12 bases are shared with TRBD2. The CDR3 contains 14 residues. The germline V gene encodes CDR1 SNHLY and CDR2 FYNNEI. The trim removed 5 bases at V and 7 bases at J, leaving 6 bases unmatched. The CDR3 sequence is CASSREGTSGEQYF. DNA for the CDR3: TGTGCCAGCAGTAGGGAGGGGACTAGCGGGGAGCAGTACTTC.

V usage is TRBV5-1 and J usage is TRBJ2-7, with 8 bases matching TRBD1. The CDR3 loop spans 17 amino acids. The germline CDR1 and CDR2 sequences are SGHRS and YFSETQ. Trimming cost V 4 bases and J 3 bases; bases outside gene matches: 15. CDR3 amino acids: CASSVRPPGQEGYEQYF. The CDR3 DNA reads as TGCGCCAGCAGCGTACGACCCCCGGGACAGGAGGGCTACGAGCAGTACTTC.